A selection of T cell receptor beta chains follows, all from one sample in a study of blood T cells in healthy people across ages. MiXCR was run by TCRdb on the 5' RACE reads, yielding one entry per CDR3 protein. The table records roughly 1,500,000 distinct CDR3 sequences, 42% of them present only once. The sample consisted of blood. Receptor source: a young woman in good health. The CDR3 runs from the conserved cysteine through the conserved F or W. Each record gives: D gene, V gene, clone size, J gene, CDR3 DNA, CDR3 protein. A D gene is named only where the DNA matches it firmly. Clone size appears in some rows only: once, few, many, or a class for an expanded clone.

>.|TRBV25-1|many|TRBJ2-7
TGTGCCAGCAGTGCCCGATATGAAACCTACGAGCAGTACTTC
CASSARYETYEQYF
>TRBD1|TRBV14|.|TRBJ1-2
TGTGCCAGCAGCCTAACTAGGAGGGGGCTGGGGAAAGGCTACACCTTC
CASSLTRRGLGKGYTF
>.|TRBV5-1|few|TRBJ1-2
TGCGCCAGCAGCTTCACTGACAGGCTCGGGCCCACCTTC
CASSFTDRLGPTF
>.|TRBV7-2|.|TRBJ2-5
TGTGCCAGCAGCCCCACGAACCGGGAAGAGACCCAGTACTTC
CASSPTNREETQYF
>.|TRBV6-1|.|TRBJ1-3
TGTGCCAGCAGTGAAGCGGGATCTGGAAACACCATATATTTT
CASSEAGSGNTIYF
>.|TRBV7-6|once|TRBJ2-7
TGTGCCAGCAGCCCGGACAGAATGACCTACGAGCAGTACTTC
CASSPDRMTYEQYF
>.|TRBV6-1|.|TRBJ2-6
TGTGCCAGTGGATTTCCTGGGGCCAACGTCCTGACTTTC
CASGFPGANVLTF
>.|TRBV12-3/TRBV12-4|few|TRBJ2-5
TGTGCCAGCAGCCAGGGCGCCATGGATAAGACCCAGTACTTC
CASSQGAMDKTQYF
>TRBD1|TRBV2|.|TRBJ2-7
TGTGCCAGCAGTGAAGACGACAGGGTCTACTACGAGCAGTACTTC
CASSEDDRVYYEQYF
>.|TRBV7-9|.|TRBJ2-1
TGTGCCAGCAGCTTCAAAGTCCGGCCCCAGGAGGACAATGAGCAGTTCTTC
CASSFKVRPQEDNEQFF
>.|TRBV20-1|.|TRBJ2-7
TGCAGTGCGACCTTCGACGAGGGAGGCCCCTACGAGCAGTACTTC
CSATFDEGGPYEQYF
>TRBD2|TRBV3-1|few|TRBJ2-2
TGTGCCAGCAGCCAAGCCGGGACTAGCAAGAGGGTTGGGGAGCTGTTTTTT
CASSQAGTSKRVGELFF
>TRBD2|TRBV7-2|few|TRBJ2-3
TGTGCCAGCAGCTTAAGGATAGCGGGAATCACAGATACGCAGTATTTT
CASSLRIAGITDTQYF
>TRBD2|TRBV13|.|TRBJ2-3
TGTGCCAGCAGCCCTCCGTGGGCTAGCGGGGGGGAAAGCACAGATACGCAGTATTTT
CASSPPWASGGESTDTQYF
>.|TRBV10-3|.|TRBJ1-1
TGTGCCATCAGGAGCTATGGGAGCTTGAACACTGAAGCTTTCTTT
CAIRSYGSLNTEAFF
>TRBD1|TRBV9|.|TRBJ1-1
TGTGCCAGCAGCGTAGTGGGACAGGGGGCGGGTACTGATGCTTTCTTT
CASSVVGQGAGTDAFF
>.|TRBV29-1|few|TRBJ2-3
TGCAGCGTTGGGAACCGGGGGGATACGCAGTATTTT
CSVGNRGDTQYF
>TRBD2|TRBV4-1|.|TRBJ2-5
TGCGCCAGCATCAACCCAGCTAGGCGGGGGGGCCTTCAAGAGACCCAGTACTTC
CASINPARRGGLQETQYF
>.|TRBV7-8|.|TRBJ1-2
TGTGCCAGCAGCTTATCGCTTGGAGGACTCAACGGCGGCTACACCTTC
CASSLSLGGLNGGYTF
>TRBD1|TRBV28|.|TRBJ1-5
TGTGCCAGCAGTTTCCCCGTCGGGACAGGGGGGAATCAGCCCCAGCATTTT
CASSFPVGTGGNQPQHF
>.|TRBV20-1|.|TRBJ2-1
TGCAGTGCTAGAGATGAACGGTCGTTCTCCTACAATGAGCAGTTCTTC
CSARDERSFSYNEQFF
>.|TRBV20-1|.|TRBJ2-2
TGCAGTGCTGGTTACGAGGGGAACACCGGGGAGCTGTTTTTT
CSAGYEGNTGELFF
>.|TRBV21-1|.|TRBJ2-5
TGTTCCAGCAGCAAAGCCGGGACTAGCGGGAGGGACCAAGAGACCCAGTACTTC
CSSSKAGTSGRDQETQYF
>TRBD2|TRBV20-1|few|TRBJ2-3
TGCAGTGCTAGACCGACAGGGGGCAGGGCTAGCGGGGGGGCAACAGATACGCAGTATTTT
CSARPTGGRASGGATDTQYF
>.|TRBV5-4|.|TRBJ2-1
TGTGCCAGCAGCCCTCCCCCGGAGCGGGCCAATGAGCAGTTCTTC
CASSPPPERANEQFF
>.|TRBV7-3|.|TRBJ2-7
TGTGCCAGCAGCTGGAGGGCGGAGTCCGGGTACGAGCAGTACTTC
CASSWRAESGYEQYF
>TRBD2|TRBV5-1|.|TRBJ2-3
TGCGCCAGCAGCTTCCTGGCTAGCGGGGGTGAGGGCACAGATACGCAGTATTTT
CASSFLASGGEGTDTQYF